Each of the 14 T cell receptor beta chains below was sequenced from the same sample in a study of blood T cell repertoires in COVID-19. Repertoires were generated with immunoSEQ multiplex PCR, while TCRdb's copy carries only in-frame clones and drops some. The repertoire holds roughly 300,000 clones, under 95% seen once, with about 2% in the top ten. The sample consisted of PBMCs or T cells enriched from blood (not recorded which). These receptors were obtained from a woman in her thirties or forties with acute COVID-19.

The chain has TRBV4-2 and TRBJ2-3; D perhaps matches TRBD1 (6 bases). This CDR3 contains 15 residues. Germline values: CDR1 LGHNA, CDR2 YNFKEQ. Trimming left V 4 bases short and J 5 bases short, with 16 bases between. The CDR3 nucleotides are TGTGCCAGCAGCCCCGAAGGGGGTCGGGGAGATACGCAGTATTTT. Translation gives CASSPEGGRGDTQYF.

The V gene is TRBV4-2, the J gene TRBJ2-3; TRBD2 agrees at 12 bases. V lost 5 bases, J lost 1 base, and 13 bases stayed unmatched. Germline V gene sequence: CDR1 LGHNA, CDR2 YNFKEQ. CDR3 length: 19 amino acids. CDR3 DNA: TGTGCCAGCAGCTTTAACCCCTTGACTAGCGGGAGAGGCACAGATACGCAGTATTTT. Its translation is CASSFNPLTSGRGTDTQYF.

This sequence joins TRBV20-1 and TRBJ2-3; 12 bases line up with TRBD1. The germline V gene encodes CDR1 DFQATT and CDR2 SNEGSKA (reference sequence). This CDR3 is 15 amino acids long. The ends lost 6 bases at V and 4 bases at J; junction bases unmatched: 8. DNA for the CDR3: TGCAGTGCGAGTGGGACAGGGGGCGCAGCAGATACGCAGTATTTT. Translated, it gives CSASGTGGAADTQYF.

This clone was detected once. The rearrangement uses TRBV6-5 and TRBJ2-7, with TRBD1 matching 8 bases. The CDR3 spans 14 residues. The ends lost 5 bases at V and 4 bases at J; junction bases unmatched: 7. Germline V gene sequence: CDR1 MNHEY, CDR2 SVGAGI. The CDR3 reads CASSPGQGSYEQYF. CDR3 nucleotides: TGTGCCAGCAGTCCAGGACAGGGTAGTTACGAGCAGTACTTC.

The chain has TRBV5-5 and TRBJ2-7, with 8 bases lining up with TRBD1. CDR3 length: 16 residues. In germline, CDR1 is SGHKS, CDR2 YYEKEE (reference sequence). V was pared by 4 bases and J by 2 bases, with 11 bases of the junction left unmatched. CDR3 protein: CASSTRLDRGTYEQYF. DNA of the CDR3: TGTGCCAGCAGCACCCGTCTCGACAGGGGTACCTACGAGCAGTACTTC.

The chain uses TRBV6-5 and TRBJ2-2; maybe TRBD2 (5 bases). The germline V gene has CDR1 MNHEY and CDR2 SVGAGI. Trimming took 5 bases from V and 0 from J, leaving 10 bases between them. The CDR3 is made up of 15 amino acids. The CDR3, as DNA: TGTGCCAGCAGTCCCCACGGGGCGAACACCGGGGAGCTGTTTTTT. The encoded protein is CASSPHGANTGELFF.

The genes are TRBV7-9 and TRBJ1-1; 8 nucleotides line up with TRBD1. The CDR3 is 17 residues long. V was pared by 5 bases and J by 1 base, with 12 bases of the junction left unmatched. Per the germline V gene, CDR1 is SEHNR and CDR2 is FQNEAQ (reference sequence). CDR3 protein: CASSRPGTGGWNTEAFF. The CDR3 bases are TGTGCCAGCAGCCGCCCCGGAACAGGGGGATGGAACACTGAAGCTTTCTTT.

V and J are TRBV7-2 and TRBJ2-3, with 14 nucleotides matching TRBD2. The CDR3 totals 16 residues. The V gene's germline CDR1 is SGHTA and CDR2 FQGNSA. The V segment lost 4 bases and the J segment 7 bases; nucleotides outside the gene matches: 7. The CDR3 region has the DNA TGTGCCAGCAGCTCAGTGACTAGCGGGGGGGCTTATACGCAGTATTTT. This gives the protein CASSSVTSGGAYTQYF.

The chain uses TRBV18 and TRBJ1-5; D ambiguous. This CDR3 contains 13 residues. In germline, CDR1 is KGHSH, CDR2 LQKENI. With 4 bases removed from V and 5 bases from J, the gap between germline ends came to 9 bases. In DNA form, the CDR3 reads TGTGCCAGCTCACTTAGTGCCGATCAGCCCCAGCATTTT. Its protein product is CASSLSADQPQHF.

This clone was observed once. The V call is TRBV7-9, the J call TRBJ2-1; 9 nucleotides line up with TRBD1. Trimming removed 5 bases from V and 4 bases from J; junction bases left unmatched: 6. The CDR3 runs 15 residues. CDR1 is SEHNR, CDR2 FQNEAQ, per germline (reference sequence). CDR3 sequence: CASSRTGGAYNEQFF. In DNA, the CDR3 is TGTGCCAGCAGCCGTACAGGGGGCGCATACAATGAGCAGTTCTTC.

This chain connects TRBV7-3 to TRBJ2-5; tentatively, D is TRBD2 (5 bases). The V gene's germline CDR1 is SGHTA and CDR2 FQGTGA. Between the trimmed V and J ends, which lost 5 bases and 5 bases, there was a span of 15 bases. This CDR3 has 14 residues. The CDR3 DNA follows: TGTGCCAGCAGCCTATCCGAGGGTGCGGAGACCCAGTACTTC. It is translated as CASSLSEGAETQYF.

In this sample, this clone turned up a few times. The chain is built from TRBV7-9 and TRBJ2-1; no definite D call. Trimming pared 6 bases from V and 9 bases from J, leaving 15 bases between. Germline-derived CDR1 and CDR2 are SEHNR and FQNEAQ (reference sequence). This CDR3 spans 13 amino acids. CDR3 DNA sequence: TGTGCCAGCAGTCTTCCCCCAGCGATTGAGCAGTTCTTC. It is translated as CASSLPPAIEQFF.

This chain uses TRBV6-6 with TRBJ2-7, with D possibly TRBD1 on 5 matching bases. This CDR3 is 14 amino acids long. V was trimmed by 2 bases and J by 5 bases, leaving 13 bases between them. Germline-derived CDR1 and CDR2 are MNHNY and SVGAGI (reference sequence). The CDR3 sequence: CASSYRGSIDEQYF. The DNA of the CDR3 is TGTGCCAGCAGTTACAGGGGTTCGATAGACGAGCAGTACTTC.

The chain employs TRBV2 and TRBJ1-4, with a tentative D call TRBD1 (5 bases). The CDR3 has 17 residues. CDR1 SNHLY and CDR2 FYNNEI come from the germline V gene. Trimming stripped 2 bases from V and 5 bases from J, with 18 bases between. CDR3 residues: CASSENGAWRVNEKLFF. CDR3 sequence (DNA): TGTGCCAGCAGTGAAAATGGGGCGTGGAGGGTCAATGAAAAACTGTTTTTT.